The clone carrying this T cell receptor beta chain was detected many times. As yet, its antigen is unknown. This specimen belongs to a study of blood T cells in healthy people across ages. Study-wide context: Template switching retrieved approximately one barcoded beta molecule for each two T cells.

Those donating, healthy Caucasian individuals from Russia, were aged roughly 6 to 90. There are 15 residues in the CDR3. Per the germline V gene, CDR1 is LGHNA and CDR2 is YSLEER. V gave up 3 bases and J gave up 5 bases; unmatched junction bases: 6. Notes on the study in general: Age brought a roughly linear fall in TCR beta diversity measured per million T cells.

Alongside a J-beta primer mix, a sample-barcoded 5' primer served in a second PCR lasting about 7 to 11 cycles. The template-switch adaptor, which had 12 random nucleotides, put a tag on each cDNA molecule. Via MiXCR, TCRdb re-called the 5' RACE reads, giving one row per CDR3 protein. The table includes more than 800,000 distinct CDR3 sequences, 25% to 35% detected once. This sequence was found in an elderly woman in good health. V is TRBV4-3 and J is TRBJ2-3; 9 bases are a match to TRBD1. Input material: blood. The CDR3 sequence: CASSQDRGRLDTQYF. DNA of the CDR3: TGCGCCAGCAGCCAGGACAGGGGCCGTCTAGATACGCAGTATTTT.